What follows are 18 T cell receptor beta chains derived from one specimen sequenced in a study of early T cells in non-severe SARS-CoV-2 infection. Via MiXCR, TCRdb re-called the 5' RACE reads, giving one row per CDR3 protein. The table shows tens of thousands of distinct CDR3 sequences, with about 6% occurring only once. Sequenced: whole blood. Every receptor here comes from an adult who was a healthcare worker with PCR-confirmed SARS-CoV-2 infection or an uninfected control (not recorded which).

The table lists this clonotype with a few counts. V is TRBV10-1 and J is TRBJ2-2; D tentatively reads TRBD1 or TRBD2 (6 bases each). Trimming cost V 8 bases and J 5 bases, with 21 bases left between them. Germline V gives CDR1 WNHNN, CDR2 SYGVQD (reference sequence). This CDR3 region has 16 residues. CDR3 bases: TGCGCCAGCCGCCCCGTAGGAGGGGGAAGGACCGGGGAGCTGTTTTTT. This translates into CASRPVGGGRTGELFF.

This clonotype was seen at least ten times. V and J are TRBV3-1 and TRBJ1-2; TRBD1 agrees at 8 bases. The trim removed 0 bases at V and 4 bases at J, leaving 4 bases unmatched. CDR1 and CDR2 from the germline V gene are LGHDT and YNNKEL (reference sequence). The CDR3 is made up of 15 amino acids. CDR3: CASSQDVQGAYGYTF. The CDR3 DNA follows: TGTGCCAGCAGCCAAGATGTGCAGGGGGCCTATGGCTACACCTTC. Full variable domain (remainder filled in from reference TRBV3-1 and TRBJ1-2): DTAVSQTPKYLVTQMGNDKSIKCEQNLGHDTMYWYKQDSKKFLKIMFSYNNKELIINETVPNRFSPKSPDKAHLNLHINSLELGDSAVYFCASSQDVQGAYGYTFGSGTRLTVV.

Judged by abundance, this clonotype is medium-sized. The rearrangement uses TRBV27 and TRBJ1-1, with D possibly TRBD1 on 6 matching bases. With 2 bases removed from V and 11 bases from J, the gap between germline ends came to 6 bases. Per the germline V gene, CDR1 is MNHEY and CDR2 is SMNVEV (reference sequence). The CDR3 runs to 10 residues. The CDR3 sequence: CASSLRGAFF. CDR3 bases: TGTGCCAGCAGTTTAAGGGGGGCTTTCTTT.

This clonotype showed up many times. This chain links TRBV6-1 with TRBJ1-5, with D tentatively TRBD1 (5 bases). V was clipped by 0 bases and J by 3 bases, with 21 bases between them. Germline V gives CDR1 MNHNS, CDR2 SASEGT. The CDR3 length is 19 residues. CDR3 sequence (DNA): TGTGCCAGCAGTGAAGCGGGGGACGGAAGGGGACCACTCAATCAGCCCCAGCATTTT. It codes for CASSEAGDGRGPLNQPQHF.

The chain links TRBV10-3 to TRBJ1-1; D unclear. Trimming cost V 6 bases and J 1 base, with 9 bases left between them. CDR1 ENHRY and CDR2 SYGVKD come from the germline V gene. The CDR3 spans 13 residues. CDR3 DNA: TGTGCCATCAGCGGCGCGGGGAACACTGAAGCTTTCTTT. Its protein is CAISGAGNTEAFF.

This clonotype occurred a few times. V is TRBV6-5 and J is TRBJ1-3, with a possible D match to TRBD1 (6 bases). V was trimmed by 2 bases and J by 3 bases, leaving 11 bases between them. The CDR3 is 15 residues long. Germline CDR1 MNHEY, CDR2 SVGAGI. CDR3 loop: CASSYEGVLGNTIYF. The DNA of the CDR3 is TGTGCCAGCAGTTACGAGGGGGTTCTTGGAAACACCATATATTTT.

In this sample, this clonotype turned up a few times. This sequence joins TRBV5-1 and TRBJ2-7; tentatively, D is TRBD1 (5 bases). V was pared by 5 bases and J by 4 bases, with 16 bases between. Germline CDR1 and CDR2: SGHRS and YFSETQ. CDR3 length equals 14 residues. CDR3 DNA: TGCGCCAGCAGACCCGGGCAGGGCGGTTACGAGCAGTACTTC. Protein: CASRPGQGGYEQYF.

A few counts support this clonotype. V usage is TRBV11-2 and J usage is TRBJ2-5, with D tentatively TRBD2 (6 bases). This CDR3 comprises 14 residues. V was clipped by 3 bases and J by 3 bases, with 11 bases between them. Germline-derived CDR1 and CDR2 are SGHAT and FQNNGV. In nucleotides, the CDR3 is TGTGCCAGCAGCTTTGGCGGGGCTGAAGAGACCCAGTACTTC. This sequence encodes CASSFGGAEETQYF.

This clonotype was observed a handful of times. This sequence joins TRBV11-2 and TRBJ2-4; D perhaps matches TRBD2 (6 bases). The CDR3 extends over 15 amino acids. Germline values: CDR1 SGHAT, CDR2 FQNNGV. The V end lost 6 bases, the J end lost 1 base, and 13 bases lay between the germline ends. CDR3 amino acids: CASRPLGRAKNIQYF. CDR3 bases: TGTGCCAGCAGGCCACTAGGGAGGGCCAAAAACATTCAGTACTTC.

The chain combines TRBV12-3 or TRBV12-4 with TRBJ2-3; D call uncertain. Trimming took 7 bases from V and 3 from J, leaving 14 bases between them. The CDR3 is 14 amino acids. In DNA form, the CDR3 reads TGTGCCAGCACCTTTAGTGGCAGAACAGATACGCAGTATTTT. Protein product: CASTFSGRTDTQYF.

This clonotype has at least ten counts. The gene calls are TRBV2 and TRBJ1-1; TRBD1 is a possible D gene (6 bases). The length of the CDR3 is 14 residues. V dropped 2 bases and J dropped 5 bases, with 12 bases sitting between them. Germline loops: CDR1 SNHLY, CDR2 FYNNEI. CDR3 in amino acids: CASSEKGGRTEAFF. The CDR3 nucleotides are TGTGCCAGCAGTGAAAAAGGGGGTAGGACTGAAGCTTTCTTT.

The chain recombines TRBV29-1 with TRBJ2-1; either TRBD1 or TRBD2 may supply D (6 bases each). From germline, CDR1 is SQVTM and CDR2 ANQGSEA. This CDR3 has 14 residues. V lost 0 bases and J lost 7, with 13 bases in between. The CDR3 DNA is TGCAGCGTTGAAGATCCCCGGGGGCGGAATGAGCAGTTCTTC. Amino acids: CSVEDPRGRNEQFF.

This clonotype was observed at least ten times. The genes are TRBV5-6 and TRBJ2-1; D perhaps matches TRBD2 (6 bases). Deletions cut 5 bases from V and 3 bases from J, with 6 bases between. The germline CDR1 and CDR2 sequences are SGHDT and YYEEEE. CDR3 length equals 12 residues. The CDR3 bases are TGTGCCAGCAGGGACTACTACAATGAGCAGTTCTTC. Its translation is CASRDYYNEQFF.

The chain joins TRBV7-2 to TRBJ2-2; D ambiguous. Trimming pared 1 base from V and 0 bases from J, leaving 12 bases between. The length of the CDR3 is 17 residues. Per germline, CDR1 SGHTA and CDR2 FQGNSA. The CDR3 DNA is TGTGCCAGCAGCTTAGAAGCTCGACCCGCGAACACCGGGGAGCTGTTTTTT. This sequence encodes CASSLEARPANTGELFF.

This clonotype came up many times. V is TRBV20-1 and J is TRBJ1-5; D gene unclear. V lost 0 bases to trimming and J lost 9 bases, with 18 bases between them. The CDR3 spans 15 residues. Germline values: CDR1 DFQATT, CDR2 SNEGSKA (reference sequence). DNA of the CDR3: TGCAGTGCTAGAGATGGGAAAGCCTCCATTCCGCCCCAGCATTTT. It specifies CSARDGKASIPPQHF.

In this sample, this clonotype turned up many times. This sequence joins TRBV7-3 and TRBJ1-2; a weak D match, TRBD1 (5 bases). Trimming removed 0 bases at V and 6 bases at J, with 8 bases between. This CDR3 spans 13 amino acids. The germline V gene encodes CDR1 SGHTA and CDR2 FQGTGA. The CDR3 DNA sequence: TGTGCCAGCAGCTTAACCAGGGAGGATGGCTACACCTTC. Its protein product is CASSLTREDGYTF. Together with reference TRBV7-3 and TRBJ1-2, the CDR3 gives the full variable domain: GAGVSQTPSNKVTEKGKYVELRCDPISGHTALYWYRQSLGQGPEFLIYFQGTGAADDSGLPNDRFFAVRPEGSVSTLKIQRTERGDSAVYLCASSLTREDGYTFGSGTRLTVV.

This clonotype is categorized as medium-sized (0.01 to 0.1%). V gene TRBV18 combines with J gene TRBJ2-1; D is possibly TRBD1 or TRBD2 (6 bases each). V lost 4 bases to trimming and J lost 8 bases, with 12 bases between them. The length of the CDR3 is 13 residues. The V gene's germline CDR1 is KGHSH and CDR2 LQKENI. The CDR3 reads CASSRNREDEQFF. The CDR3 DNA sequence: TGTGCCAGCTCACGAAACAGGGAGGATGAGCAGTTCTTC.

Many counts were recorded for this clonotype. The chain uses TRBV29-1 and TRBJ2-7, with 7 nucleotides matching TRBD1. J lost 4 bases, V lost 7 bases, and 7 bases had no gene match. Germline-derived CDR1 and CDR2 are SQVTM and ANQGSEA. This CDR3 spans 12 amino acids. The CDR3 region is CSATGVPYEQYF. DNA of the CDR3: TGCAGCGCTACAGGGGTCCCATACGAGCAGTACTTC.